The present TCR beta chain was sequenced within a study of cytomegalovirus exposure and HLA in healthy donors (TCRdb year 2017). About the study as a whole: In an earlier analysis of several hundred of the donors, around 300 Gb of sequence data and just under 120 million unique TCR beta sequences from about 190 million T cells were reported. Every repertoire in the discovery cohort had been generated on one and the same sequencing platform. A later genetic analysis used genome-wide SNP genotypes for about 65% of the roughly 700 donors, treating that subset as a discovery cohort. Among the roughly 410 genotyped donors, approximately 82% belonged to the genetic ancestry cluster associated with self-reported Caucasian donors. Roughly 310 gigabases of sequencing data and approximately 84 million unique TCR sequences were included in an early release covering about 620 HLA-typed donors. In addition to the first cohort of around 670 subjects, a separate validation cohort of 120 different subjects was used. HLA typing included class I and class II loci at four-digit resolution. An earlier analysis of around 540 of the donors applied high-throughput TCR beta sequencing to assess whether each TCR beta V gene segment acted as functional or pseudogenic. The number of typed donors differed by locus: about 620-630 for A, B, C, DRB1 and DQB1; 522 for DQA1; 606 for DPA1; and around 490 for DPB1. A few DR-DQ haplotypes were handled as single units for association and clustering because linkage in the cohort was strong. To predict cytomegalovirus infection status, the study brought together high-throughput TCR immunosequencing, statistical association of individual TCRs with disease status, and machine learning. The study aimed to test whether signatures of past pathogen exposure could be identified by cataloging public T cell receptors. A later analysis re-examined previously published TCR beta repertoires from around 670 donors and added high-resolution HLA genotyping to investigate patterns of TCR occurrence. The later analysis used no new phenotypic data to find candidate immune exposures, relying instead on TCR beta sequences and their occurrence across donors. Across 300 to 400 genotyped donors of the cohort, an average of about 240,000 unique TCR beta nucleotide sequences per donor were sequenced, and roughly a sixth of those sequences were non-productive. Donor age, sex, ethnicity and CMV serostatus were collected together with the repertoire data. The study used immunosequencing to profile the T cell repertoires of 666 subjects and linked those repertoires to cytomegalovirus serostatus. Here is what the overall study found, with its caveats: The 87-base-pair reads could not distinguish some IMGT-functional V segments, including TRBV6-2 and TRBV6-3, so those segments were excluded. In a later analysis, the rate of TCR association differed among HLA loci, with DRB1 alleles having the most associated TCRs and HLA-C alleles having the fewest. A cluster of highly shared sequence variants was judged likely to represent a technical artifact of the sequencing pipeline. A further reported finding was that TCR beta sequences accurately predicted the HLA-A and HLA-B alleles for most subjects in the first cohort. While some public TCRs were present in many individuals, most TCR sequences turned up only very rarely across donors. Compared with the 666-donor mean, donors in an Asian-associated ancestry cluster had fewer N-insertions in productive TCRs, according to a later genetic analysis. A few of the identified cytomegalovirus-associated TCR beta chains were confirmed in vitro to be specific for cytomegalovirus antigens. HLA typing was unavailable for some donors at each locus, so association tests used only the typed subset. A later genetic analysis associated a missense DCLRE1C variant with V-gene and J-gene trimming of TCR beta chains, and an independent cohort replicated the association. Linkage disequilibrium might explain the correlated functional status among segregating V segments, but an unknown experimental factor could not be excluded. The earlier analysis of approximately 540 of the donors excluded roughly 17 rarely observed V segments, including chromosome 9 orphons, because counts were too low. When HLA alleles, especially DR and DQ, strongly co-occurred, attributing TCR associations to individual alleles was difficult. In a later analysis, HLA-associated TCR beta chains showed more clonal expansion and lower generation probabilities than non-associated chains that were equally common. Cytomegalovirus status was reported to be diagnosed by the classifier with high specificity and sensitivity in both the original and validation cohorts. A later analysis associated about 16,000 TCR beta sequences with specific HLA alleles at a false discovery rate of 0.05. According to a later analysis, most CMV-associated TCR beta chains appeared to be HLA-restricted, and the HLA associations seemed to be driven largely by CMV exposure. Roughly uniform sequencing depth across donors was assumed in presence/absence analyses, although this assumption may not hold. It was suggested by the authors that the approach could potentially be generalized to other disease states and immunological phenotypes. This cohort had only TCR beta chains sequenced, and the lack of alpha or paired-chain data limited which features could be detected. Broadly in line with IMGT annotations, most TCR beta V segments showed up in productive rearrangements about 90% or about 30% of the time in an earlier analysis of some 590 of the donors. In a later analysis, several top co-occurrence clusters were reported to appear linked to parvovirus B19, influenza, CMV and Epstein-Barr virus. The only immune exposure information available for the cohort was CMV serostatus. The study gave a list of about 160 TCR beta chains associated with cytomegalovirus.

CDR3 length: 16 amino acids, cysteine to phenylalanine. The read is trimmed to its CDR3 DNA, 48 bases read in frame from base 1. After removal of 4 bases from V and 0 bases from J, the junction retains 5 bases not matched to a gene. From a lookup of the germline V gene, CDR1 and CDR2 are SGHRS and YFSETQ. The cohort consisted of hundreds of healthy bone marrow donors. At the time of sampling, all cohort members were nominally healthy, though unrecorded immune exposures were likely present. The donor tested CMV seronegative and was one of the 352 seronegative cohort members. Every donor gave a peripheral blood sample, and the peripheral blood mononuclear cells from that sample were used for TCR beta sequencing. Genomic DNA was extracted from the blood cell samples with the Qiagen DNeasy Blood Extraction Kit. In the case of this clone: The antigen it recognizes is unknown. The input lacks base qualities; no much larger clone sits a single base away.

The method was the immunoSEQ multiplex PCR assay. The multiplex PCR relied on a mix of 60 forward primers for TCR Vbeta segments and 13 reverse primers for TCR Jbeta segments. Amplification of the CDR3 region of rearranged TCR beta genes was performed with a multiplex PCR assay on genomic DNA. Amplified TCR beta libraries were sequenced as 87-base-pair reads on the Illumina HiSeq System. Regarding the original processing steps: Across the 666 repertoires, a later analysis counted 80 million or so unique TCR beta chains, 9.5 million to 13 million of which were shared by at least two donors. Raw reads were error-corrected and collapsed into unique sequences with a nearest-neighbor algorithm that merged closely related sequences to remove PCR and sequencing errors. CDR3 sequences were aligned to IMGT reference sequences to assign V, D and J gene segments. For a sequence to be retained, a match of at least six nucleotides to both a V gene segment and a J gene segment was required. Rearrangements were called productive when the CDR3 lacked stop codons and stayed in frame with V and J; all others were non-productive. CDR3 was defined according to IMGT convention as the region running from the second conserved V-encoded cysteine to the conserved J-encoded phenylalanine. Sequences without an unambiguous match to a single V gene segment were excluded from the earlier analysis of 450 to 650 of the donors. In an earlier analysis of more than 500 of the donors, a V segment was called functional when productive rearrangements were above 56.7%, and segregating when the standard deviation between donors exceeded 5%. To diagnose cytomegalovirus status from the catalog of TCR beta chain sequences, a statistical classification framework was built. In a later analysis, TCR nucleotide sequences were compared against IMGT/GENE-DB human TR gene sequences so that V and J genes could be assigned. Using the TCRdist pipeline, a later analysis assigned CDR3 sequences along with most-parsimonious VDJ recombination scenarios. In a later analysis, each TCR beta chain was defined by its CDR3 amino acid sequence together with its V-gene family, and reads lacking a unique V-gene family were excluded. A later analysis removed roughly 590 highly shared, low-generation-probability nucleotide sequences to deal with suspected cross-contamination and a sequencing artifact. In a later analysis, a clonal expansion index for each public chain was calculated from normalized within-repertoire ranks of inferred template counts. Generation probabilities in a later analysis came from a VDJ recombination model fitted to out-of-frame rearrangements, and those results were checked against IGoR. In a later analysis, TCR-TCR, TCR-HLA and TCR-CMV co-occurrence was scored with hypergeometric tests, and a repertoire-size bias correction was applied to TCR pairs. In a later analysis, false discovery rates were estimated by permuting HLA or CMV assignments 20 times. In a later analysis, co-occurring TCRs were grouped using DBSCAN, with TCRdist sequence similarity added in when clustering inside HLA-allele-positive subsets. Repertoires with fewer than 30,000 or more than 120,000 public chains were left out of co-occurrence clustering, as were about 5 repertoires with anomalous nucleotide sharing. TCRdb retrieved this table from immuneACCESS and kept in-frame rearrangements only. Not all clones are present; in checked studies, unresolved V genes account for under half, and no reason is known for the remainder. The V and J calls and the clone size are those of that table, but D and trimming were determined from the DNA. This sample gives about 150,000 clones in total; over 65% of them show up just once. About 4% of the sample comes from the top ten.

Here the chain combines TRBV5-1 and TRBJ2-5, and 11 junctional nucleotides match TRBD2. Sequencing was carried out using PBMCs. This clonotype was sampled from a woman in her 40s in good health and CMV-seronegative. CDR3 region: CASSLGLAAYQETQYF. The nucleotide sequence is given as TGCGCCAGCAGCCTGGGACTAGCGGCGTACCAAGAGACCCAGTACTTC.